The T cell receptor beta chain described here comes from a study of T cell changes during pregnancy in multiple sclerosis. Germline trimming cut 6 bases from V and 1 base from J; bases unmatched to any gene: 7. The CDR3 runs to 16 residues. Germline-derived CDR1 and CDR2 are MDHEN and SYDVKM. Libraries were prepared by immunoSEQ multiplex PCR; TCRdb keeps only in-frame clonotypes and omits some of them. Found here are about 30,000 clones, 90% of them singletons; the top ten hold 0.44%. This receptor was identified in a female donor in good health, enrolled as a control in a pregnancy study. Sequences were derived from CD4+ T cells from peripheral blood mononuclear cells, sampled in the second trimester of pregnancy. This chain connects TRBV28 to TRBJ2-3, with 10 bases aligning to TRBD2. The CDR3, as DNA: TGTGCCAGCAGCCAAAGCGGGAGGGCCGGCACAGATACGCAGTATTTT. Translating it yields CASSQSGRAGTDTQYF.